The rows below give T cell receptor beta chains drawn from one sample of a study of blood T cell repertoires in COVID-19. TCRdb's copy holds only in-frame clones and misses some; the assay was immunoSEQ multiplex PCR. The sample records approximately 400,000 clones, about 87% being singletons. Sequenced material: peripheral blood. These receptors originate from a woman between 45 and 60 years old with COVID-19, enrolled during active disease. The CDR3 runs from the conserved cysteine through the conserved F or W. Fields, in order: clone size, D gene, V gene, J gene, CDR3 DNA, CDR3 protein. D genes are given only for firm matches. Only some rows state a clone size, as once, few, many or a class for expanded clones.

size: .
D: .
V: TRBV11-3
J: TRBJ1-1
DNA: TGTGCCAGCAGCTCTACAGGGTCAAGCACTGAAGCTTTCTTT
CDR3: CASSSTGSSTEAFF

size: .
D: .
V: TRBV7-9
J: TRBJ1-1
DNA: TGTGCCAGCTCCGTCGCGGACACTGAAGCTTTCTTT
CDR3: CASSVADTEAFF

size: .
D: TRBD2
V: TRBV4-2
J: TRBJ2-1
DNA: TGTGCCAGCAGCCCCCCGGGGGGATATCTAGGTGAGCAGTTCTTC
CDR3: CASSPPGGYLGEQFF

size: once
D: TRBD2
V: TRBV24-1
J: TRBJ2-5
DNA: TGTGCCACCAGGCCGGCGGGGGAGGTAGAGACCCAGTACTTC
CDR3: CATRPAGEVETQYF

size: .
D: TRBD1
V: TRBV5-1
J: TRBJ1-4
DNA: TGCGCCAGCAGCTTGGGTCTACAGGGGGTCAGTGAAAAACTGTTTTTT
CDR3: CASSLGLQGVSEKLFF

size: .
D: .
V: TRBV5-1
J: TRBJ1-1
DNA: TGCGCCAGCAGCTTGGGGGATAGGAGGCTTTCCCGGGACACTGAAGCTTTCTTT
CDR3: CASSLGDRRLSRDTEAFF

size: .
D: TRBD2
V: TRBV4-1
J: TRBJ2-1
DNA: TGCGCCAGCAGCCAAGCGACTAGCGGGGGAGTGAACAATGAGCAGTTCTTC
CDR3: CASSQATSGGVNNEQFF

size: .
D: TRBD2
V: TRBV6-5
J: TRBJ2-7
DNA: TGTGCCAGCAGCTTAACTAGCGGGGGGGCCGGCGAGCAGTACTTC
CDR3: CASSLTSGGAGEQYF

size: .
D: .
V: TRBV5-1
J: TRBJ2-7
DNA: TGCGCCAGCAGCTTGACTTTATACGAGCAGTACTTC
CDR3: CASSLTLYEQYF

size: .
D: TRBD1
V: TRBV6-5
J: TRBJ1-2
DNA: TGTGCCACCCTCATACAGGGGGCGGGAGGCTACACCTTC
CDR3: CATLIQGAGGYTF

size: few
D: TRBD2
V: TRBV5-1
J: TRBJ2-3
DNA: TGCGCCAGCAGAGCGGGGGGGAGCACAGATACGCAGTATTTT
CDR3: CASRAGGSTDTQYF

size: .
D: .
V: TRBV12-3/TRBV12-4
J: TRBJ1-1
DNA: TGTGCCAGCAGTTTTATCGGGAACACTGAAGCTTTCTTT
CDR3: CASSFIGNTEAFF

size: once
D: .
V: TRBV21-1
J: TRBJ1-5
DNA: TGTGCCAGCAGCAAAAAGGGGGGGACTTGGCCAAGCAATCAGCCCCAGCATTTT
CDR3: CASSKKGGTWPSNQPQHF

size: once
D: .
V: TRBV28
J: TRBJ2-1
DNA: TGTGCCAGCACGGGCTCCTACAATGAGCAGTTCTTC
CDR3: CASTGSYNEQFF

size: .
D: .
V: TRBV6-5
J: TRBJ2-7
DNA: TGTGCCAGCAGTACCTCGGGACAAACGAACGAGCAGTACTTC
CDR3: CASSTSGQTNEQYF

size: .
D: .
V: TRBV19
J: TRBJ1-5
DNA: TGTGCCAGTAGTATTAGTCCGGATCAGCCCCAGCATTTT
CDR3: CASSISPDQPQHF

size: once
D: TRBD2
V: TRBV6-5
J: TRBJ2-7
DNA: TGTGCCAGCAGTACTAGCGGGGGGACCTACGAGCAGTACTTC
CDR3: CASSTSGGTYEQYF

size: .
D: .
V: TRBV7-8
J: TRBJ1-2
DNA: TGTGCCAGCAGCCCTCTGCGGGGAAACTATGGCTACACCTTC
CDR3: CASSPLRGNYGYTF

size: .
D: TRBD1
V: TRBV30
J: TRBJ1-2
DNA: TGTGCCTGGAGAGGGACAGGCCAGGGGGGCTACACCTTC
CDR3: CAWRGTGQGGYTF

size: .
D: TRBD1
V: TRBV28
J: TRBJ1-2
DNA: TGTGCCAGCAGTTCAGGGACGGGACAGGTCGGTGGCTACACCTTC
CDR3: CASSSGTGQVGGYTF

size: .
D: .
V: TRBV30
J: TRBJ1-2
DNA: TGTGCCTTATACCGAGGGGACTTATATGGCTACACCTTC
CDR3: CALYRGDLYGYTF

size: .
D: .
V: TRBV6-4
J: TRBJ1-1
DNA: TGTGCCAGCAGTGAAGACAGTGGGAACACTGAAGCTTTCTTT
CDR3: CASSEDSGNTEAFF

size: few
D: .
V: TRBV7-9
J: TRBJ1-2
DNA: TGTGCCAGCAGCTTAGGTTCCAGGCTCCCCTATGGCTACACCTTC
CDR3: CASSLGSRLPYGYTF